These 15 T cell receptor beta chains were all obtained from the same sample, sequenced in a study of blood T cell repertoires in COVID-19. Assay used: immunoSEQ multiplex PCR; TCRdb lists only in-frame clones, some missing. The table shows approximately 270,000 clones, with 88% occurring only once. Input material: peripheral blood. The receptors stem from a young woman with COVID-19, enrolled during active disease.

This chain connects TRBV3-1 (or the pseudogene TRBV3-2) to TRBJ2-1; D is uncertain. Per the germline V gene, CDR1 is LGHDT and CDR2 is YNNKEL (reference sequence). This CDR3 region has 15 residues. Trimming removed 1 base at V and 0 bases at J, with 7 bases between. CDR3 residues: CASSQGRSSYNEQFF. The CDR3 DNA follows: TGTGCCAGCAGCCAAGGAAGGAGCTCCTACAATGAGCAGTTCTTC.

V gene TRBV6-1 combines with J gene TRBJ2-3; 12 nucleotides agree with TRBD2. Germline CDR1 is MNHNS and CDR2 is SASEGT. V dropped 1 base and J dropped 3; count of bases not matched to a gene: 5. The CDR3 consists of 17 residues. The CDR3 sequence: CASSEGTSGMWTDTQYF. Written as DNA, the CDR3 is TGTGCCAGCAGTGAAGGGACTAGCGGGATGTGGACAGATACGCAGTATTTT.

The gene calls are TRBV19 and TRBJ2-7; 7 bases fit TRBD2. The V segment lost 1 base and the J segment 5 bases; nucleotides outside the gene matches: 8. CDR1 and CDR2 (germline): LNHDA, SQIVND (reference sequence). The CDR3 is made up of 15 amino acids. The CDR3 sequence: CASSIVEAGSHEQYF. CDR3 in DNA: TGTGCCAGTAGTATAGTGGAAGCGGGGTCCCACGAGCAGTACTTC.

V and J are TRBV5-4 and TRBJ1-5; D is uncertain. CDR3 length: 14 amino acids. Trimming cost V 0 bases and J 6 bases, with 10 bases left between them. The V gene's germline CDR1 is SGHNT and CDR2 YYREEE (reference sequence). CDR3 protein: CASSLDGRGQPQHF. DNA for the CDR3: TGTGCCAGCAGCTTGGACGGCCGAGGTCAGCCCCAGCATTTT.

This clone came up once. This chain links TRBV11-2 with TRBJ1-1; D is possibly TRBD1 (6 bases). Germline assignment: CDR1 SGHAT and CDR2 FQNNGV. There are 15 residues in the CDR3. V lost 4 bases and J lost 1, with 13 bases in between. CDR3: CASSSMGHPNTEAFF. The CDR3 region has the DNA TGTGCCAGCAGCTCAATGGGACACCCGAACACTGAAGCTTTCTTT.

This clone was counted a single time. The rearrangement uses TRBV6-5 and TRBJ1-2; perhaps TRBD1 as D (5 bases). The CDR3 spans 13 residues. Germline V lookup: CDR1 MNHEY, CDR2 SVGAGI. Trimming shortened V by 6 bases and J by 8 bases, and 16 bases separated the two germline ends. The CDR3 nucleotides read TGTGCCAGCAGGCCCCCGGGGGGGGACGGCTACACCTTC. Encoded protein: CASRPPGGDGYTF.

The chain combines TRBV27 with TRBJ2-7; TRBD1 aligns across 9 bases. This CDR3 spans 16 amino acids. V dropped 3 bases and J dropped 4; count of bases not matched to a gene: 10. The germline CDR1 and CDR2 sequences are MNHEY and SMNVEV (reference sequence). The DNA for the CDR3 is TGTGCCAGCAGTTTGGTAGGACAGGGGAGGCCTTACGAGCAGTACTTC. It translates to CASSLVGQGRPYEQYF.

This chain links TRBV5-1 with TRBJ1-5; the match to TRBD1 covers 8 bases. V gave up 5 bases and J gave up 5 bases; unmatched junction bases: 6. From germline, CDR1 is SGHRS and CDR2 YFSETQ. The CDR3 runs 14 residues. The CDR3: CASSPGQGHQPQHF. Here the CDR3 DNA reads TGCGCCAGCAGTCCAGGACAGGGTCATCAGCCCCAGCATTTT.

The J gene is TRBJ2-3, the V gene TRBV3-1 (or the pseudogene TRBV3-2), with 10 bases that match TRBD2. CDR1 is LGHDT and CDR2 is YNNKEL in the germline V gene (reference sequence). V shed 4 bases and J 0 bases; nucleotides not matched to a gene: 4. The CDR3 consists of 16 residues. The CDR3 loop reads CASSLGLAASTDTQYF. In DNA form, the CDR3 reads TGTGCCAGCAGCCTAGGACTAGCGGCCAGCACAGATACGCAGTATTTT.

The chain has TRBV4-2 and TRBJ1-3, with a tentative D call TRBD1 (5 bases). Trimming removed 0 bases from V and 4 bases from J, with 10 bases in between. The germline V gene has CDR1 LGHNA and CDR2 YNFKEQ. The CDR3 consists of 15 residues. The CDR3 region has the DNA TGTGCCAGCAGCCAAGATTTCGGGGGGGGAAACACCATATATTTT. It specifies CASSQDFGGGNTIYF.

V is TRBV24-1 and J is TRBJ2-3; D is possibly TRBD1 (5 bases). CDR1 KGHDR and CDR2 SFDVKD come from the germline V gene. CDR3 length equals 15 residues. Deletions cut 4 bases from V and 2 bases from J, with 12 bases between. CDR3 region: CATSERQLATDTQYF. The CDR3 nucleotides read TGTGCCACCAGTGAAAGACAGTTAGCCACAGATACGCAGTATTTT.

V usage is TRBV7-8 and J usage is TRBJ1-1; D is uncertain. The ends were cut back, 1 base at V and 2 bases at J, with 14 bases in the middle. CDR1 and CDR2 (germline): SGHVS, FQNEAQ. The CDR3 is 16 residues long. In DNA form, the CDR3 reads TGTGCCAGCAGCTTAGATCGGAGGCCCTCAAACACTGAAGCTTTCTTT. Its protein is CASSLDRRPSNTEAFF. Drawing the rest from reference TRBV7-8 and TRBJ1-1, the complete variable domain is GAGVSQSPRYKVAKRGQDVALRCDPISGHVSLFWYQQALGQGPEFLTYFQNEAQLDKSGLPSDRFFAERPEGSVSTLKIQRTQQEDSAVYLCASSLDRRPSNTEAFFGQGTRLTVV.

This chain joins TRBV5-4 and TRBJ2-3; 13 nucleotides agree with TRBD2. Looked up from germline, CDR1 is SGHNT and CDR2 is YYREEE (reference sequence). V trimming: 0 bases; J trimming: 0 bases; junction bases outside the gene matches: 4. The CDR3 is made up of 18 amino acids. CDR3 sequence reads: CASSLALAGGPSTDTQYF. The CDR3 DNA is TGTGCCAGCAGCTTGGCACTAGCGGGAGGGCCAAGCACAGATACGCAGTATTTT.

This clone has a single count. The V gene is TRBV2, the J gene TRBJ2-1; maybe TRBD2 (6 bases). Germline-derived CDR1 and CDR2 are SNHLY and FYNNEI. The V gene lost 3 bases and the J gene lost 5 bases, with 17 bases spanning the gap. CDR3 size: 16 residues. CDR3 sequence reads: CASSEFWLARDNEQFF. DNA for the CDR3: TGTGCCAGCAGTGAGTTCTGGCTAGCGAGAGACAATGAGCAGTTCTTC. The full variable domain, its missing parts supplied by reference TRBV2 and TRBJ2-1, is EPEVTQTPSHQVTQMGQEVILRCVPISNHLYFYWYRQILGQKVEFLVSFYNNEISEKSEIFDDQFSVERPDGSNFTLKIRSTKLEDSAMYFCASSEFWLARDNEQFFGPGTRLTVL.

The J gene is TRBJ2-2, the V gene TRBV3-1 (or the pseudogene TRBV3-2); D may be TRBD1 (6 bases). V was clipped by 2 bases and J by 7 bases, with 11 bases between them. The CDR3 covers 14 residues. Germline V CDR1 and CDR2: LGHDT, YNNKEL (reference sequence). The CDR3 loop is CASSQMVTGGELFF. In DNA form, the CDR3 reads TGTGCCAGCAGCCAAATGGTGACAGGCGGGGAGCTGTTTTTT.